A selection of T cell receptor beta chains follows, all from one sample in a study of OX40 agonist ivuxolimab in advanced cancers. Using immunoSEQ multiplex PCR, the repertoire was profiled, and TCRdb retains in-frame clones only, with some absent. The sample carries about 73,000 clones, about 90% recorded once. Sequences were derived from CD4+ or CD8+ T cells sorted from blood, sampled in a trial of the OX40 agonist ivuxolimab. These receptors all come from an adult with an advanced solid tumor such as melanoma, head and neck, liver or kidney cancer. The CDR3 runs from the conserved cysteine through the conserved F or W. The D gene is left open where the match is weak. Expanded clones are given a class, and other clones once, few, many or no size at all.

size: -
V: TRBV13
D: TRBD1
J: TRBJ2-7
CDR3: CASSTDRGLGEQYF
DNA: TGTGCCAGCAGCACCGACAGGGGGTTAGGCGAGCAGTACTTC

size: -
V: TRBV5-1
D: -
J: TRBJ1-1
CDR3: CASSLGIEAFF
DNA: TGCGCCAGCAGCTTGGGTATTGAAGCTTTCTTT

size: -
V: TRBV11-2
D: TRBD2
J: TRBJ2-5
CDR3: CASRTSGHKETQYF
DNA: TGTGCCAGCAGAACTAGCGGGCACAAAGAGACCCAGTACTTC

size: -
V: TRBV28
D: TRBD1
J: TRBJ1-5
CDR3: CASSLSDGQGKSQPQHF
DNA: TGTGCCAGCAGTTTGTCCGACGGACAGGGGAAGAGTCAGCCCCAGCATTTT

size: -
V: TRBV7-9
D: TRBD2
J: TRBJ2-3
CDR3: CASSPGLRFWDTQYF
DNA: TGTGCCAGCAGCCCGGGACTACGATTCTGGGATACGCAGTATTTT

size: once
V: TRBV11-3
D: TRBD2
J: TRBJ2-7
CDR3: CASSLPTSGSLSSYEQYF
DNA: TGTGCCAGCAGCTTACCAACTAGCGGGAGCCTCAGCTCCTACGAGCAGTACTTC

size: -
V: TRBV6-5
D: TRBD2
J: TRBJ2-3
CDR3: CASSLSGGVGTQYF
DNA: TGTGCCAGCAGTTTAAGCGGGGGCGTGGGTACGCAGTATTTT

size: -
V: TRBV6-1
D: -
J: TRBJ2-7
CDR3: CASSEGGGPRFYEQYF
DNA: TGTGCCAGCAGTGAAGGCGGAGGGCCACGATTCTACGAGCAGTACTTC

size: -
V: TRBV5-4
D: TRBD1
J: TRBJ1-1
CDR3: CASTTGENTEAFF
DNA: TGTGCCAGCACAACAGGGGAGAACACTGAAGCTTTCTTT

size: -
V: TRBV6-5
D: TRBD2
J: TRBJ2-5
CDR3: CASSSPGLETETQYF
DNA: TGTGCCAGCAGTTCCCCGGGACTAGAAACTGAGACCCAGTACTTC

size: -
V: TRBV5-1
D: TRBD1
J: TRBJ2-7
CDR3: CASSLPGGDEQYF
DNA: TGCGCCAGCAGCTTGCCAGGGGGCGACGAGCAGTACTTC

size: -
V: TRBV28
D: TRBD1
J: TRBJ1-2
CDR3: CASSSGQGYGYTF
DNA: TGTGCCAGCAGTTCCGGACAGGGCTATGGCTACACCTTC

size: -
V: TRBV5-1
D: -
J: TRBJ2-7
CDR3: CASSLEAGLTYEQYF
DNA: TGCGCCAGCAGCTTGGAGGCAGGCTTAACCTACGAGCAGTACTTC

size: -
V: TRBV5-4
D: -
J: TRBJ2-3
CDR3: CASSSDSLIDTQYF
DNA: TGTGCCAGCAGCTCGGACAGCCTAATAGATACGCAGTATTTT

size: -
V: TRBV5-1
D: TRBD1
J: TRBJ1-3
CDR3: CASRLGQGANTIYF
DNA: TGCGCCAGCAGGTTGGGACAGGGGGCGAACACCATATATTTT

size: -
V: TRBV11-3
D: -
J: TRBJ2-3
CDR3: CASSSSGDTQYF
DNA: TGTGCCAGCAGCTCTTCGGGAGATACGCAGTATTTT

size: few
V: TRBV5-1
D: -
J: TRBJ2-3
CDR3: CASSADRRTDTQYF
DNA: TGCGCCAGCAGCGCCGACAGACGCACAGATACGCAGTATTTT

size: -
V: TRBV11-3
D: -
J: TRBJ2-3
CDR3: CASSLDWRVADTQYF
DNA: TGTGCCAGCAGCTTAGATTGGCGGGTCGCAGATACGCAGTATTTT

size: -
V: TRBV11-2
D: -
J: TRBJ1-5
CDR3: CASSPGYPLPGNQPQHF
DNA: TGTGCCAGCAGCCCCGGCTACCCCCTCCCCGGTAATCAGCCCCAGCATTTT

size: few
V: TRBV29-1
D: -
J: TRBJ2-1
CDR3: CSVGAWGGYNEQFF
DNA: TGCAGCGTTGGAGCATGGGGCGGCTACAATGAGCAGTTCTTC

size: -
V: TRBV5-8
D: -
J: TRBJ2-4
CDR3: CASSLGVTKNIQYF
DNA: TGTGCCAGCAGCTTGGGTGTGACCAAAAACATTCAGTACTTC

size: once
V: TRBV6-1
D: -
J: TRBJ2-7
CDR3: CASSEHAGGEQYF
DNA: TGTGCCAGCAGTGAGCATGCTGGGGGCGAGCAGTACTTC

size: -
V: TRBV6-5
D: -
J: TRBJ2-7
CDR3: CASSQNYEQYF
DNA: TGTGCCAGCTCTCAGAACTACGAGCAGTACTTC

size: -
V: TRBV19
D: -
J: TRBJ1-2
CDR3: CASTTWSANYGYTF
DNA: TGTGCCAGTACAACGTGGTCGGCCAACTATGGCTACACCTTC

size: -
V: TRBV7-2
D: TRBD2
J: TRBJ2-1
CDR3: CASSSTGTSPNEQFF
DNA: TGTGCCAGCAGCTCTACCGGGACTAGTCCCAATGAGCAGTTCTTC

size: -
V: TRBV10-3
D: -
J: TRBJ1-1
CDR3: CATQGQPRTEAFF
DNA: TGTGCCACCCAAGGACAGCCTAGGACTGAAGCTTTCTTT

size: medium-sized
V: TRBV4-2
D: -
J: TRBJ1-2
CDR3: CASSQDLEGLYGYTF
DNA: TGTGCCAGCAGCCAAGATCTCGAGGGTCTCTATGGCTACACCTTC

size: once
V: TRBV11-3
D: -
J: TRBJ1-4
CDR3: CASSFWVRGNEKLFF
DNA: TGTGCCAGCAGCTTTTGGGTCAGGGGAAATGAAAAACTGTTTTTT

size: once
V: TRBV6-5
D: -
J: TRBJ2-5
CDR3: CASSSDTRETQYF
DNA: TGTGCCAGCAGTTCGGACACAAGAGAGACCCAGTACTTC

size: -
V: TRBV10-3
D: -
J: TRBJ2-5
CDR3: CAIGGGGQETQYF
DNA: TGTGCCATCGGGGGGGGCGGCCAAGAGACCCAGTACTTC

size: -
V: TRBV11-3
D: TRBD1
J: TRBJ2-7
CDR3: CASTKGGPIQSYEQYF
DNA: TGTGCCAGCACCAAAGGGGGCCCCATCCAGTCCTACGAGCAGTACTTC

size: -
V: TRBV21-1
D: -
J: TRBJ2-1
CDR3: CASSKGTVQQFF
DNA: TGTGCCAGCAGCAAAGGAACGGTGCAGCAGTTCTTC

size: -
V: TRBV11-2
D: -
J: TRBJ2-3
CDR3: CASSGVGFADTQYF
DNA: TGTGCCAGCAGCGGGGTAGGCTTCGCAGATACGCAGTATTTT

size: -
V: TRBV9
D: TRBD2
J: TRBJ2-3
CDR3: CASSGGLAGPDTQYF
DNA: TGTGCCAGCAGCGGGGGACTAGCGGGGCCCGATACGCAGTATTTT

size: -
V: TRBV9
D: TRBD2
J: TRBJ2-1
CDR3: CASSVTLAGVYNEQFF
DNA: TGTGCCAGCAGCGTAACACTAGCGGGGGTGTACAATGAGCAGTTCTTC

size: -
V: TRBV21-1
D: -
J: TRBJ2-1
CDR3: CASTCDRGGHNEQFF
DNA: TGTGCCAGCACCTGTGACAGGGGAGGCCACAATGAGCAGTTCTTC

size: -
V: TRBV6-5
D: -
J: TRBJ1-1
CDR3: CAIRGVDTEAFF
DNA: TGTGCCATCCGGGGGGTGGACACTGAAGCTTTCTTT

size: -
V: TRBV19
D: -
J: TRBJ2-1
CDR3: CASSIGLRNNEQFF
DNA: TGTGCCAGTAGTATTGGTCTACGTAACAATGAGCAGTTCTTC

size: few
V: TRBV27
D: -
J: TRBJ1-5
CDR3: CASSLYLEQPQHF
DNA: TGTGCCAGCAGTTTATATCTAGAACAGCCCCAGCATTTT

size: -
V: TRBV19
D: TRBD1
J: TRBJ1-2
CDR3: CASQITGGAYGYTF
DNA: TGTGCCAGTCAGATAACAGGGGGCGCATATGGCTACACCTTC

size: -
V: TRBV7-2
D: -
J: TRBJ1-4
CDR3: CASSLVARENEKLFF
DNA: TGTGCCAGCAGCTTAGTAGCCCGGGAGAATGAAAAACTGTTTTTT

size: -
V: TRBV7-3
D: -
J: TRBJ2-3
CDR3: CASSPMDRFSTDTQYF
DNA: TGTGCCAGCAGCCCCATGGACAGATTCAGCACAGATACGCAGTATTTT

size: -
V: TRBV5-4
D: -
J: TRBJ1-2
CDR3: CASSLRGADYGYTF
DNA: TGTGCCAGCAGCCTCCGGGGCGCCGACTATGGCTACACCTTC

size: -
V: TRBV2
D: -
J: TRBJ1-3
CDR3: CASAQGSSGNTIYF
DNA: TGTGCCAGTGCCCAGGGGTCCTCTGGAAACACCATATATTTT

size: -
V: TRBV7-2
D: TRBD1
J: TRBJ1-1
CDR3: CASSPRTGITEAFF
DNA: TGTGCCAGCAGCCCGAGGACAGGGATCACTGAAGCTTTCTTT

size: -
V: TRBV14
D: -
J: TRBJ2-3
CDR3: CASSQDRGTDTQYF
DNA: TGTGCCAGCAGCCAAGACAGGGGCACAGATACGCAGTATTTT

size: -
V: TRBV28
D: TRBD2
J: TRBJ2-5
CDR3: CASSQGLAGGHETQYF
DNA: TGTGCCAGCAGCCAGGGACTAGCGGGGGGGCATGAGACCCAGTACTTC

size: -
V: TRBV28
D: -
J: TRBJ2-3
CDR3: CASSFLGGRRTDTQYF
DNA: TGTGCCAGCAGTTTTTTGGGGGGCCGGAGGACAGATACGCAGTATTTT

size: -
V: TRBV28
D: -
J: TRBJ1-3
CDR3: CASRVGGSGNTIYF
DNA: TGTGCCAGCAGGGTAGGGGGATCAGGAAACACCATATATTTT

size: -
V: TRBV5-6
D: -
J: TRBJ2-7
CDR3: CASSLKEGIGSYF
DNA: TGTGCCAGCAGCTTGAAGGAGGGGATCGGCTCGTACTTC

size: -
V: TRBV7-2
D: -
J: TRBJ2-5
CDR3: CASSPDLSQETQYF
DNA: TGTGCCAGCAGCCCCGACTTGAGCCAAGAGACCCAGTACTTC

size: -
V: TRBV19
D: TRBD1
J: TRBJ1-1
CDR3: CASSYRGFTEAFF
DNA: TGTGCCAGTAGCTACAGGGGGTTCACTGAAGCTTTCTTT

size: once
V: TRBV4-2
D: -
J: TRBJ1-5
CDR3: CASSQDGPQPQHF
DNA: TGTGCCAGCAGCCAAGATGGACCGCAGCCCCAGCATTTT

size: -
V: TRBV5-1
D: -
J: TRBJ1-2
CDR3: CASSLGANYGYTF
DNA: TGCGCCAGCAGCTTGGGGGCTAACTATGGCTACACCTTC

size: -
V: TRBV28
D: TRBD1
J: TRBJ2-7
CDR3: CASSRAGTGDYEQYF
DNA: TGTGCCAGCAGTCGGGCCGGGACAGGGGACTACGAGCAGTACTTC

size: few
V: TRBV6-5
D: TRBD1
J: TRBJ1-6
CDR3: CASRRDSNSPLHF
DNA: TGTGCCAGCAGGCGGGACAGTAATTCACCCCTCCACTTT

size: -
V: TRBV2
D: -
J: TRBJ1-1
CDR3: CASSGGTRLEAFF
DNA: TGTGCCAGCAGTGGAGGGACCCGGCTTGAGGCTTTCTTT

size: few
V: TRBV30
D: TRBD1
J: TRBJ1-3
CDR3: CAWSGTGSGNTIYF
DNA: TGTGCCTGGAGTGGGACAGGGTCTGGAAACACCATATATTTT

size: -
V: TRBV7-3
D: -
J: TRBJ2-3
CDR3: CASSPGDRPATDTQYF
DNA: TGTGCCAGCAGCCCGGGGGACCGCCCCGCCACAGATACGCAGTATTTT